The 9 T cell receptor beta chains below were found in one sample sequenced in a study of cytomegalovirus exposure and HLA in healthy donors. With 60 Vbeta and 13 Jbeta primers, the PCR was carried out. Sequencing was performed with immunoSEQ multiplex PCR; in TCRdb, only in-frame clones are kept and a portion is missing. The table lists some 160,000 clones, more than 70% of them singletons. Material: PBMCs. The receptors come from a woman aged 40 to 50 in good health and CMV-seronegative.

The V call is TRBV19, the J call TRBJ2-1, with D maybe TRBD2 (6 bases). Trimming removed 4 bases at V and 3 bases at J, with 16 bases between. The CDR3 extends over 16 amino acids. Germline V gene data show CDR1 as LNHDA and CDR2 as SQIVND (reference sequence). The CDR3 loop reads CASSKATGAGYNEQFF. The CDR3 DNA follows: TGTGCCAGTAGTAAGGCGACGGGAGCGGGCTACAATGAGCAGTTCTTC.

The chain links TRBV10-2 to TRBJ2-7; 10 positions agree with TRBD2. Germline lookup yields CDR1 WSHSY and CDR2 SAAADI. V was pared by 2 bases and J by 2 bases, with 0 bases of the junction left unmatched. The CDR3 sequence is 14 residues long. The CDR3 region has the DNA TGCGCCAGCAGTGAGACTAGCGGGACCTACGAGCAGTACTTC. Translation: CASSETSGTYEQYF.

This clone was counted a few times. The gene calls are TRBV28 and TRBJ1-2; 7 bases are shared with TRBD1. The CDR3 spans 14 residues. With 10 bases clipped from V and 6 bases from J, the junction kept 14 bases outside the gene matches. The germline gives CDR1 MDHEN, CDR2 SYDVKM. This CDR3 is CATPVGRGMDGYTF. The CDR3 DNA sequence: TGTGCCACCCCTGTGGGCAGGGGGATGGATGGCTACACCTTC.

This chain uses TRBV14 with TRBJ2-3, with 8 bases that match TRBD1. Germline lookup yields CDR1 SGHDN and CDR2 FVKESK. The V and J ends lost 1 base and 6 bases, in that order; junction bases with no gene match: 15. The length of the CDR3 is 18 residues. CDR3 loop: CASSQAENQGAKGDTQYF. The CDR3 nucleotides read TGTGCCAGCAGCCAAGCAGAAAATCAGGGGGCAAAGGGCGATACGCAGTATTTT.

CDR3 in amino acids: CASSSGEKEQFF. DNA of the CDR3: TGTGCCAGCAGCTCAGGGGAAAAGGAGCAGTTCTTC. The chain employs TRBV5-4 and TRBJ2-1; weak D call: TRBD1 (6 bases). The CDR3 is 12 residues long. V was pared by 3 bases and J by 10 bases, with 11 bases between. From germline, CDR1 is SGHNT and CDR2 YYREEE (reference sequence).

This clone came up a few times. The chain has TRBV11-2 and TRBJ1-1, with 9 bases identical to TRBD1. Looked up from germline, CDR1 is SGHAT and CDR2 is FQNNGV. This CDR3 has 14 amino acids. Trimming removed 6 bases from V and 1 base from J; junction bases left unmatched: 3. The CDR3 DNA reads as TGTGCCAGCAGTATACAGGGGGCGAACACTGAAGCTTTCTTT. This codes for CASSIQGANTEAFF.

As to this clone: Germline is not matched at one junction end, which may reflect a read error. The chain joins TRBV5-6 to TRBJ2-5; D remains ambiguous. Germline V lookup: CDR1 SGHDT, CDR2 YYEEEE. The CDR3 consists of 14 residues. The CDR3 loop is CASRLVFGSEEQYF. DNA for the CDR3: TGTGCCAGCAGATTGGTTTTCGGGTCTGAGGAGCAGTACTTC.

The chain carries TRBV30 and TRBJ1-6; TRBD1 might be the D (5 bases). CDR1 GTSNPN and CDR2 SVGIG come from the germline V gene (reference sequence). Trimming took off 5 bases at V and 11 bases at J, with 10 bases between the two ends. The CDR3 has 11 amino acids. Written as DNA, the CDR3 is TGTGCCTGGGGGACTGTAGCACCCCTCCACTTT. Protein sequence: CAWGTVAPLHF.

The chain uses TRBV18 and TRBJ2-1, with 8 bases identical to TRBD2. Looked up from germline, CDR1 is KGHSH and CDR2 is LQKENI. V lost 3 bases and J lost 4; bases outside the gene matches: 8. The CDR3 is 16 residues long. CDR3 bases: TGTGCCAGCTCACCCCTTTCAGCGGGAGCTTACAATGAGCAGTTCTTC. This sequence encodes CASSPLSAGAYNEQFF.